The clone carrying this TCR beta chain came up many times. The data stem from a study of Graves' ophthalmopathy and Graves' hyperthyroidism. RNA transcripts served as template for amplifying TCR beta CDR3 sequences. Scientists carried out first-round RT-PCR using HTBI primers and then a second-round multiplex PCR. TCRdb called the multiplex PCR reads again in MiXCR, with one record for every CDR3 protein. The top ten clones hold less than 55% of a sample with 740,000 or so distinct CDR3 sequences, about 44% of them seen once. The diagnostic workup employed clinical symptoms, serum thyroxine, TRAb, thyroid ultrasound and orbital computed tomography. The sequence came from an adult man with Graves' ophthalmopathy. The sequencing input was peripheral blood.

CDR3 region: CASRARQGGSETQYF. The DNA of the CDR3 is TGTGCCAGCAGGGCAAGGCAGGGAGGGTCAGAGACCCAGTACTTC. The V gene is TRBV7-9, the J gene TRBJ2-5; 7 bases map to TRBD2. Trimming took 6 bases from V and 4 from J; bases not matched to a gene: 11. Germline CDR1 and CDR2: SEHNR and FQNEAQ (reference sequence). The length of the CDR3 is 15 residues. Together with reference TRBV7-9 and TRBJ2-5, the CDR3 gives the full variable domain: DTGVSQNPRHKITKRGQNVTFRCDPISEHNRLYWYRQTLGQGPEFLTYFQNEAQLEKSRLLSDRFSAERPKGSFSTLEIQRTEQGDSAMYLCASRARQGGSETQYFGPGTRLLVL.